These 6 T cell receptor beta chains share one sample of origin, sequenced in a study of shared clonotypes between healthy human individuals. Repertoires were generated with immunoSEQ multiplex PCR, while TCRdb's copy carries only in-frame clones and drops some. This sample carries fewer than 3 million clones, about 90% of them seen once, and the ten largest clones take approximately 0.4%. The source material was naive CD4+ T cells from PBMCs. Sample subset: CD45RA+ positively selected. The receptors stem from a man younger than 35 in good health. Some clones in this sample may be carry-over from other donors' samples.

Here the CDR3 reads CASSLSFHSSYNEQFF. CDR3 in DNA: TGTGCCAGCAGCTTATCCTTCCATAGCTCCTACAATGAGCAGTTCTTC. This chain connects TRBV7-9 to TRBJ2-1, with D uncertain. The germline CDR1 and CDR2 sequences are SEHNR and FQNEAQ (reference sequence). This CDR3 region has 16 residues. V was trimmed by 2 bases and J by 0 bases, leaving 11 bases between them.

V usage is TRBV19 and J usage is TRBJ2-7; 8 bases are shared with TRBD1. The CDR3 spans 14 residues. V lost 3 bases, J lost 3 bases, and 4 bases stayed unmatched. Germline lookup yields CDR1 LNHDA and CDR2 SQIVND (reference sequence). DNA for the CDR3: TGTGCCAGTAGTATCCGGGACAGGATCTACGAGCAGTACTTC. Its translation: CASSIRDRIYEQYF.

This clone was found once. The rearrangement links TRBV7-2 to TRBJ2-7; 9 positions match TRBD2. The CDR3 spans 16 residues. V lost 6 bases to trimming and J lost 5 bases; unmatched junction nucleotides: 14. The V gene's germline CDR1 is SGHTA and CDR2 FQGNSA. The CDR3 DNA is TGTGCCAGCAGTCAACCGTCCCGCGGGAGGGCTAACGAGCAGTACTTC. It yields the protein CASSQPSRGRANEQYF. Supplemented by reference TRBV7-2 and TRBJ2-7, the full variable domain reads GAGVSQSPSNKVTEKGKDVELRCDPISGHTALYWYRQSLGQGLEFLIYFQGNSAPDKSGLPSDRFSAERTGGSVSTLTIQRTQQEDSAVYLCASSQPSRGRANEQYFGPGTRLTVT.

The chain is built from TRBV4-1 and TRBJ1-2; maybe TRBD1 (6 bases). Per the germline V gene, CDR1 is MGHRA and CDR2 is YSYEKL. The germline V and J ends were trimmed by 1 base and 4 bases, with 13 bases remaining between them. This CDR3 has 15 amino acids. The CDR3 spells CASSQGTAFGYGYTF. CDR3 nucleotide sequence: TGCGCCAGCAGCCAAGGGACAGCTTTTGGCTATGGCTACACCTTC.

V is TRBV6-1 and J is TRBJ2-5; no definite D call. Germline loops: CDR1 MNHNS, CDR2 SASEGT. Trimming left V 2 bases short and J 1 base short, with 8 bases between. The CDR3 extends over 14 amino acids. The DNA of the CDR3 is TGTGCCAGCAGTGAATTTTCCGTCCAAGAGACCCAGTACTTC. Protein sequence: CASSEFSVQETQYF.

Concerning this clone itself: The same CDR3 is also encoded by other DNA sequences in this sample. The chain links TRBV11-2 to TRBJ1-2, with D unresolved. Germline CDR1 SGHAT, CDR2 FQNNGV. With 6 bases removed from V and 2 bases from J, the gap between germline ends came to 7 bases. The CDR3 runs to 12 residues. The CDR3 nucleotides are TGTGCCAGCAGTGCAGTAAACTATGGCTACACCTTC. Amino acids: CASSAVNYGYTF.